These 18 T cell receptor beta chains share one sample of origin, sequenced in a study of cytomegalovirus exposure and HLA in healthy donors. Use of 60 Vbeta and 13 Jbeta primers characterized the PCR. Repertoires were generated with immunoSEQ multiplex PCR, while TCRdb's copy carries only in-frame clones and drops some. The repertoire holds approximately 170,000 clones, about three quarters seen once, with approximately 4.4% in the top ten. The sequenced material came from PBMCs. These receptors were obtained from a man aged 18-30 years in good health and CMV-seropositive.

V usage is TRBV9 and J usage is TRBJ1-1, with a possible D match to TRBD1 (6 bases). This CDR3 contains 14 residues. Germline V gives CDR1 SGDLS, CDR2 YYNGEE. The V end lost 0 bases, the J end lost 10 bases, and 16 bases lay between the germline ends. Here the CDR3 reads CASSVVMRQASAFF. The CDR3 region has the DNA TGTGCCAGCAGCGTAGTAATGCGACAGGCCTCAGCTTTCTTT.

The CDR3: CASSLLGGRGETQYF. The CDR3 coding sequence is TGTGCCAGCAGCTTGTTAGGGGGCCGGGGAGAGACCCAGTACTTC. The chain links TRBV5-6 to TRBJ2-5; TRBD1 agrees at 7 bases. The germline V gene has CDR1 SGHDT and CDR2 YYEEEE. The CDR3 has 15 amino acids. V lost 1 base to trimming and J lost 4 bases; unmatched junction nucleotides: 7.

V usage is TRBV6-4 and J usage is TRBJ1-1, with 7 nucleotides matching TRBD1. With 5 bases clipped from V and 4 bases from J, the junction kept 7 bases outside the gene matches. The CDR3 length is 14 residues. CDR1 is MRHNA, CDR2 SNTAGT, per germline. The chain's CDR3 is CASSPDRASTEAFF. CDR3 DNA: TGTGCCAGCAGTCCCGACAGGGCGAGCACTGAAGCTTTCTTT.

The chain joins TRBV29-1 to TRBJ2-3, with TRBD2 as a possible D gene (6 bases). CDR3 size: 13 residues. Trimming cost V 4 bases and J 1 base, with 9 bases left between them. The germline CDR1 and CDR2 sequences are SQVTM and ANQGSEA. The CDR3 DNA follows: TGCAGCGTTGTCGGCGGGGGCACAGATACGCAGTATTTT. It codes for CSVVGGGTDTQYF.

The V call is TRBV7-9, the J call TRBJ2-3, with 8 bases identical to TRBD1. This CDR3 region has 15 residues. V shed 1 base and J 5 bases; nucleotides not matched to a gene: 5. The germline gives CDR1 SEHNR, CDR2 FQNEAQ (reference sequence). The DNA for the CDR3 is TGTGCCAGCAGCTTAGTTCAGGGGGCGGGAGATACGCAGTATTTT. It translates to CASSLVQGAGDTQYF. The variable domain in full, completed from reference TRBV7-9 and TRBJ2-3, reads DTGVSQNPRHKITKRGQNVTFRCDPISEHNRLYWYRQTLGQGPEFLTYFQNEAQLEKSRLLSDRFSAERPKGSFSTLEIQRTEQGDSAMYLCASSLVQGAGDTQYFGPGTRLTVL.

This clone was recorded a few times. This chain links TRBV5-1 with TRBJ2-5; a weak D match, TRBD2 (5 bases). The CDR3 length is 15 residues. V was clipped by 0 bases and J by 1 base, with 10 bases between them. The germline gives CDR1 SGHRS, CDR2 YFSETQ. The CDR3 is CASSLGGIVQETQYF. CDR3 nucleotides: TGCGCCAGCAGCTTGGGAGGGATCGTCCAAGAGACCCAGTACTTC.

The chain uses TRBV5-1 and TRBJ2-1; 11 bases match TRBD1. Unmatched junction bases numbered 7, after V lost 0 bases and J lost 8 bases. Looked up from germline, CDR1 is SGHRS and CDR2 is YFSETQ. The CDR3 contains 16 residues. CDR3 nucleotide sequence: TGCGCCAGCAGCTTGGAGGGGACAGGGGGTGTCGATGAGCAGTTCTTC. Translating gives CASSLEGTGGVDEQFF.

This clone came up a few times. CDR3: CASRKPTREETQYF. CDR3 in DNA: TGTGCCAGCAGGAAACCTACTAGGGAAGAGACCCAGTACTTC. The gene calls are TRBV2 and TRBJ2-5, with D perhaps TRBD2 (5 bases). The germline V gene has CDR1 SNHLY and CDR2 FYNNEI. This CDR3 has 14 residues. Trimming shortened V by 6 bases and J by 3 bases, and 14 bases separated the two germline ends.

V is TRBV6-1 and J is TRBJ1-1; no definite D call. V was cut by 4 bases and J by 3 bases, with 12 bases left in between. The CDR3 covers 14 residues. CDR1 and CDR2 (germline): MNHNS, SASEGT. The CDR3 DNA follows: TGTGCCAGCAGTGTAACGTATTCGGACACTGAAGCTTTCTTT. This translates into CASSVTYSDTEAFF.

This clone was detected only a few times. Here the CDR3 DNA reads TGCGCCAGCAGCCGAGGACAGGGCCAAGAGACCCAGTACTTC. As protein: CASSRGQGQETQYF. This chain links TRBV5-1 with TRBJ2-5; TRBD1 agrees at 8 bases. This CDR3 contains 14 residues. The germline V gene encodes CDR1 SGHRS and CDR2 YFSETQ. V lost 4 bases to trimming and J lost 1 base; unmatched junction nucleotides: 3.

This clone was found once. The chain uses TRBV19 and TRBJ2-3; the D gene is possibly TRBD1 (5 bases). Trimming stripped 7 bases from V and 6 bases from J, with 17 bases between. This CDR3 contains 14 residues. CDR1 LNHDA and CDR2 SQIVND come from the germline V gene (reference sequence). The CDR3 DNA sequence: TGTGCCAGTACTGAAGGGGCAGGGATGGATACGCAGTATTTT. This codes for CASTEGAGMDTQYF.

CDR3 sequence (DNA): TGCGCCAGCAGCCAGGGACAGAATAATGGCTACACCTTC. Its protein product is CASSQGQNNGYTF. This chain links TRBV5-1 with TRBJ1-2, with 7 bases fitting TRBD1. Losses at the gene ends were 4 bases for V and 6 bases for J; bases not matched to a gene: 6. The length of the CDR3 is 13 residues. CDR1 is SGHRS and CDR2 is YFSETQ in the germline V gene.

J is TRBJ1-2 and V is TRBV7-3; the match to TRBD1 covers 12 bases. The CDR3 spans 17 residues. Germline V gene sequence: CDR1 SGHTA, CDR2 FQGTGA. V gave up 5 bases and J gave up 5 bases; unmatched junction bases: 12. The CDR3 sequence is CASSPRDRGRRGYGYTF. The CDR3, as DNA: TGTGCCAGCAGCCCTCGGGACAGGGGGCGCCGGGGTTATGGCTACACCTTC.

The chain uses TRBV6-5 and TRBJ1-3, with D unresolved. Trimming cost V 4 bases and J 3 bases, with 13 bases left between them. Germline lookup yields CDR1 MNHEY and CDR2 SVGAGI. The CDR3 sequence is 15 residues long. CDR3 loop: CASSLSRRSGNTIYF. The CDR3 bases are TGTGCCAGCAGTTTGTCGAGGCGGAGTGGAAACACCATATATTTT.

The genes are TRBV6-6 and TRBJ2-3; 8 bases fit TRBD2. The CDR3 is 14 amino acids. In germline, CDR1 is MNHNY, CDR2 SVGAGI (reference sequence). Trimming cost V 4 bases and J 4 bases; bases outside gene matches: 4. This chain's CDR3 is CASSLREGSDTQYF. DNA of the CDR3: TGTGCCAGCAGTTTACGGGAGGGTTCAGATACGCAGTATTTT.

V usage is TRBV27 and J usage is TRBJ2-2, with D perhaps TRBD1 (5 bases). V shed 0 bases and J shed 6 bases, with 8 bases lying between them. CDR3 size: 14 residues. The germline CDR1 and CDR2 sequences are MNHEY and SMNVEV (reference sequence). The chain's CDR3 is CASSLSVGAGELFF. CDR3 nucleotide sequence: TGTGCCAGCAGTTTATCGGTAGGGGCCGGGGAGCTGTTTTTT.

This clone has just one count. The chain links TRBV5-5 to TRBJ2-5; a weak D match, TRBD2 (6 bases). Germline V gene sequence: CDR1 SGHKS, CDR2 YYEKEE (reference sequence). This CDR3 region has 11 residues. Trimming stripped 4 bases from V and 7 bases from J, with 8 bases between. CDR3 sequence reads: CASSLGGTQYF. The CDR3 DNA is TGTGCCAGCAGCCTGGGAGGGACCCAGTACTTC.

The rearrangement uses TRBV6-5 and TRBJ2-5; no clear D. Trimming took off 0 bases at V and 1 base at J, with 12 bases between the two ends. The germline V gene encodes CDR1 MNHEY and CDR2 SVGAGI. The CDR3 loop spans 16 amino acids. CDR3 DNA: TGTGCCAGCAGTTACTCGAGAGGATCTACCCAAGAGACCCAGTACTTC. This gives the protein CASSYSRGSTQETQYF.